Below are 29 T cell receptor beta chains sequenced from a single sample in a study of cytomegalovirus exposure and HLA in healthy donors. This PCR relied on a set of 60 Vbeta primers and 13 Jbeta primers. The protocol was immunoSEQ multiplex PCR, while the TCRdb copy is restricted to in-frame clones and leaves out a portion. Among about 250,000 clones listed, about three quarters were seen once. Sequenced input: PBMCs. The receptors stem from a boy younger than 18 in good health and CMV-seronegative.

For the CDR3, the DNA is TGTGCCAAAGGACAGGGACTTGTCTATAATTCACCCCTCCACTTT. Its protein product is CAKGQGLVYNSPLHF. The genes are TRBV6-1 and TRBJ1-6; 8 bases line up with TRBD1. The length of the CDR3 is 15 residues. The trim removed 10 bases at V and 3 bases at J, leaving 8 bases unmatched. Looked up from germline, CDR1 is MNHNS and CDR2 is SASEGT.

The rearrangement uses TRBV6-5 and TRBJ2-3; D may be TRBD2 (6 bases). V dropped 10 bases and J dropped 2 bases, with 19 bases sitting between them. The CDR3 loop spans 15 amino acids. Germline values: CDR1 MNHEY, CDR2 SVGAGI. As DNA, the CDR3 is TGTGCCACCAAAGTGCGGGGCCCAATCACAGATACGCAGTATTTT. It is translated as CATKVRGPITDTQYF.

This clone was counted a single time. The chain carries TRBV27 and TRBJ2-7; 8 nucleotides agree with TRBD2. Trimming took 4 bases from V and 5 from J; bases not matched to a gene: 13. CDR3 length equals 16 residues. Germline V gene lookup returns CDR1 MNHEY and CDR2 SMNVEV (reference sequence). The CDR3, as DNA: TGTGCCAGCAGTTGGCTGGGGGGTAGCGGGACTAACGAGCAGTACTTC. It translates to CASSWLGGSGTNEQYF.

This clone has more than one count but fewer than ten. This sequence joins TRBV7-9 and TRBJ2-1, with 13 bases lining up with TRBD2. Looked up from germline, CDR1 is SEHNR and CDR2 is FQNEAQ (reference sequence). This CDR3 spans 17 amino acids. Trimming cost V 5 bases and J 4 bases; bases outside gene matches: 8. The CDR3 sequence: CASSTRLAGGLYNEQFF. In DNA form, the CDR3 reads TGTGCCAGCAGCACCAGACTAGCGGGAGGCTTATACAATGAGCAGTTCTTC.

This clone has a handful of counts. The chain joins TRBV25-1 to TRBJ1-2; a weak D match, TRBD1 (5 bases). CDR1 MGHDK and CDR2 SYGVNS come from the germline V gene. Between the trimmed V and J ends, which lost 1 base and 4 bases, there was a span of 13 bases. CDR3 length: 15 residues. The CDR3: CASSESGQGSYGYTF. CDR3 DNA sequence: TGTGCCAGCAGTGAATCCGGGCAGGGTAGCTATGGCTACACCTTC.

This rearrangement joins TRBV13 to TRBJ2-5, with 8 positions matching TRBD1. V trimming: 5 bases; J trimming: 11 bases; junction bases outside the gene matches: 16. CDR3 length: 15 amino acids. Germline CDR1 and CDR2: PRHDT and FYEKMQ (reference sequence). The CDR3 DNA sequence: TGTGCCAGCAGCCCTGGGACAGGTTGGGGCGTGGAGCAGTACTTC. It translates to CASSPGTGWGVEQYF.

The chain combines TRBV2 with TRBJ2-4, with a weak D call TRBD2 (6 bases). Germline V gives CDR1 SNHLY, CDR2 FYNNEI. The CDR3 spans 13 residues. The V end was cut by 0 bases, the J end by 7 bases, with 7 bases between. Here the CDR3 DNA reads TGTGCCAGCAGTGAAGCGCGGGGTAACATTCAGTACTTC. Protein: CASSEARGNIQYF.

This clone has a handful of counts. The chain recombines TRBV5-1 with TRBJ2-3; D perhaps matches TRBD2 (5 bases). This CDR3 is built from 15 residues. Germline assignment: CDR1 SGHRS and CDR2 YFSETQ. The CDR3 bases are TGCGCTTCGACCGCCCTGGGAGATTCCACAGATACGCAGTATTTT. It codes for CASTALGDSTDTQYF.

The chain employs TRBV21-1 and TRBJ1-6; the table's D call TRBD1 went unverified against the DNA. TRBV21-1 is designated a pseudogene. This CDR3 contains 18 residues. The CDR3 DNA follows: TGTGCCAGCAGCAAGCTCACAGGGGCGAGCTCCTATAATTCACCCCTCCACTTT. This codes for CASSKLTGASSYNSPLHF.

This chain links TRBV7-3 with TRBJ2-7, with D uncertain. Germline V gene sequence: CDR1 SGHTA, CDR2 FQGTGA. With 2 bases removed from V and 2 bases from J, the gap between germline ends came to 10 bases. The CDR3 loop spans 14 amino acids. The CDR3 reads CASSLWAVPYEQYF. The CDR3 DNA is TGTGCCAGCAGCTTATGGGCCGTACCCTACGAGCAGTACTTC.

The chain employs TRBV25-1 and TRBJ1-2, with 7 nucleotides matching TRBD1. Germline values: CDR1 MGHDK, CDR2 SYGVNS. V lost 0 bases, J lost 8 bases, and 3 bases stayed unmatched. The length of the CDR3 is 13 residues. The CDR3 sequence is CASSEYQGGGYTF. The CDR3 DNA sequence: TGTGCCAGCAGTGAATACCAGGGGGGAGGCTACACCTTC.

The table lists this clone with a few counts. This chain joins TRBV25-1 and TRBJ1-1; D gene uncertain. V lost 0 bases and J 0 bases, leaving 11 bases between the germline ends. Germline V gives CDR1 MGHDK, CDR2 SYGVNS. The CDR3 sequence is 16 residues long. The CDR3: CASSEYGATMNTEAFF. The CDR3 DNA reads TGTGCCAGCAGTGAATATGGAGCTACAATGAACACTGAAGCTTTCTTT.

This sequence joins TRBV7-7 and TRBJ2-7, with TRBD2 matching 10 bases. From germline, CDR1 is SSHAT and CDR2 FNYEAQ (reference sequence). The CDR3 has 14 amino acids. J gave up 9 bases and V 1 base, and 6 bases lay outside the gene matches. The DNA of the CDR3 is TGTGCCAGCAGCTTAGTTGCTAGCGGGAGTCCGCAGTACTTC. Protein: CASSLVASGSPQYF.

The CDR3 here is CASSSWGRSYGYTF. Here the CDR3 DNA reads TGTGCCAGCAGCTCCTGGGGGCGCAGCTATGGCTACACCTTC. The chain uses TRBV25-1 and TRBJ1-2; a weak D match, TRBD1 (6 bases). V lost 6 bases and J lost 4, with 15 bases in between. CDR3 length: 14 amino acids. Germline values: CDR1 MGHDK, CDR2 SYGVNS.

The rearrangement joins TRBV9 to TRBJ1-1; 8 positions agree with TRBD1. V was clipped by 1 base and J by 4 bases; unmatched bases: 6. The CDR3 loop spans 15 amino acids. CDR1 SGDLS and CDR2 YYNGEE come from the germline V gene. CDR3 sequence (DNA): TGTGCCAGCAGCGTAATGTCTACAGGGGGCACTGAAGCTTTCTTT. Translation gives CASSVMSTGGTEAFF.

The J gene is TRBJ2-1, the V gene TRBV11-3, with TRBD2 identical over 12 bases. The germline CDR1 and CDR2 sequences are SGHNT and YENEEA. V was clipped by 3 bases and J by 0 bases; unmatched bases: 9. The length of the CDR3 is 19 residues. CDR3 bases: TGTGCCAGCAGCTTCATGCTAGCGGGAGGGGTAAGCTCCTACAATGAGCAGTTCTTC. It yields the protein CASSFMLAGGVSSYNEQFF.

The chain uses TRBV12-5 and TRBJ1-4; the D gene is possibly TRBD1 (5 bases). V lost 0 bases to trimming and J lost 4 bases, with 15 bases between them. The CDR3 is 17 amino acids. Germline CDR1 LGHNT, CDR2 FRNRAP. CDR3 residues: CASGLVRRRDHNEKLFF. CDR3 in DNA: TGTGCTAGTGGTTTGGTAAGGAGGAGGGACCATAATGAAAAACTGTTTTTT.

Concerning this clone: Mismatch with germline at one junction end may stem from a read error. The gene calls are TRBV7-9 and TRBJ1-1; possibly TRBD1 for D (5 bases). This CDR3 is built from 16 residues. Germline V gives CDR1 SEHNR, CDR2 FQNEAQ (reference sequence). CDR3 sequence: CSSNSPEGAIYTEAFF. The CDR3 nucleotides are TGTTCCAGCAACTCCCCCGAAGGGGCGATTTACACTGAAGCTTTCTTT. The full variable domain, with the rest looked up from reference TRBV7-9 and TRBJ1-1, is DTGVSQNPRHKITKRGQNVTFRCDPISEHNRLYWYRQTLGQGPEFLTYFQNEAQLEKSRLLSDRFSAERPKGSFSTLEIQRTEQGDSAMYLCSSNSPEGAIYTEAFFGQGTRLTVV.

This clone was seen a few times. This chain uses TRBV7-6 with TRBJ2-3, with 7 bases identical to TRBD1. Germline assignment: CDR1 SGHVS and CDR2 FNYEAQ. The CDR3 covers 15 residues. With 6 bases clipped from V and 0 bases from J, the junction kept 6 bases outside the gene matches. The CDR3: CASRVTGASTDTQYF. CDR3 DNA sequence: TGTGCCAGCAGAGTAACAGGGGCTAGCACAGATACGCAGTATTTT.

The chain couples TRBV6-5 to TRBJ1-2, with D possibly TRBD1 on 5 matching bases. CDR1 is MNHEY and CDR2 is SVGAGI in the germline V gene. The length of the CDR3 is 15 residues. The V end was cut by 1 base, the J end by 4 bases, with 13 bases between. This CDR3 reads CASSYYRGTGYGYTF. For the CDR3, the DNA is TGTGCCAGCAGTTACTATCGAGGGACTGGCTATGGCTACACCTTC.

V gene TRBV27 combines with J gene TRBJ2-7; weak D call: TRBD1 (7 bases). The CDR3 runs to 14 residues. The V gene's germline CDR1 is MNHEY and CDR2 SMNVEV (reference sequence). Trimming left V 2 bases short and J 6 bases short, with 14 bases between. Here the CDR3 DNA reads TGTGCCAGCAGTTTAAGGCAGGGGGGCCTCGAGCAGTACTTC. Amino acids: CASSLRQGGLEQYF.

The chain joins TRBV7-9 to TRBJ1-2; weak D call: TRBD1 (6 bases). The germline V and J ends were trimmed by 5 bases and 6 bases, with 22 bases remaining between them. The germline V gene has CDR1 SEHNR and CDR2 FQNEAQ (reference sequence). The CDR3 spans 16 residues. In nucleotides, the CDR3 is TGTGCCAGCAGCACCCGAGGACAGCCTTTTCGAAATGGCTACACCTTC. Its protein product is CASSTRGQPFRNGYTF. The full variable domain, rest sourced from reference TRBV7-9 and TRBJ1-2, is DTGVSQNPRHKITKRGQNVTFRCDPISEHNRLYWYRQTLGQGPEFLTYFQNEAQLEKSRLLSDRFSAERPKGSFSTLEIQRTEQGDSAMYLCASSTRGQPFRNGYTFGSGTRLTVV.

J is TRBJ2-7 and V is TRBV7-2; D is ambiguous. Per germline, CDR1 SGHTA and CDR2 FQGNSA. This CDR3 region has 12 residues. Trimming pared 5 bases from V and 3 bases from J, leaving 8 bases between. CDR3 amino acids: CASSEVSYEQYF. The CDR3, as DNA: TGTGCCAGCAGCGAAGTGAGCTACGAGCAGTACTTC.

A word on this clone: The same CDR3 is also encoded by other DNA sequences in this sample. The chain combines TRBV6-5 with TRBJ1-3; TRBD1 might be the D (6 bases). Germline V CDR1 and CDR2: MNHEY, SVGAGI. This CDR3 spans 13 amino acids. The V end was cut by 5 bases, the J end by 7 bases, with 12 bases between. This chain's CDR3 is CASSRGGGNTIYF. The CDR3 bases are TGTGCCAGCAGTAGAGGGGGAGGGAACACCATATATTTT.

The chain employs TRBV27 and TRBJ2-7, with 10 nucleotides matching TRBD2. Germline CDR1 and CDR2: MNHEY and SMNVEV (reference sequence). The CDR3 is made up of 15 amino acids. The V segment lost 2 bases and the J segment 6 bases; nucleotides outside the gene matches: 7. The CDR3 bases are TGTGCCAGCAGTTTAGTAAGGCTAGCGGGGGTCGAGCAGTACTTC. Its protein is CASSLVRLAGVEQYF.

This chain joins TRBV19 and TRBJ2-1, with D perhaps TRBD2 (6 bases). Germline loops: CDR1 LNHDA, CDR2 SQIVND (reference sequence). CDR3 length: 14 amino acids. Trimming cost V 10 bases and J 7 bases, with 20 bases left between them. The CDR3 DNA is TGTGCCACCCGACCGGCGATGGGGAGGAATGAGCAGTTCTTC. This gives the protein CATRPAMGRNEQFF.

The J gene is TRBJ2-5, the V gene TRBV7-3; 7 bases agree with TRBD2. CDR1 is SGHTA, CDR2 FQGTGA, per germline. The CDR3 loop spans 19 amino acids. V lost 2 bases, J lost 3 bases, and 18 bases stayed unmatched. The CDR3 loop is CASSLFGASGLSGKETQYF. The CDR3 DNA is TGTGCCAGCAGCTTATTTGGGGCTAGCGGACTCTCGGGGAAAGAGACCCAGTACTTC.

The V and J genes are TRBV4-2 and TRBJ2-1, with 11 bases fitting TRBD2. V was clipped by 4 bases and J by 0 bases; unmatched bases: 17. This CDR3 is built from 21 residues. Germline V gives CDR1 LGHNA, CDR2 YNFKEQ. CDR3 region: CASSPAPSLAGDPSSYNEQFF. The CDR3 DNA reads as TGTGCCAGCAGCCCGGCCCCCTCACTAGCGGGGGACCCGAGCTCCTACAATGAGCAGTTCTTC.

The chain is built from TRBV18 and TRBJ2-1; 8 bases match TRBD1. Germline V gene data show CDR1 as KGHSH and CDR2 as LQKENI. This CDR3 spans 15 amino acids. J lost 7 bases, V lost 3 bases, and 8 bases had no gene match. The CDR3, as DNA: TGTGCCAGCTCACCCGACAGGGGTTGGAATAATGAGCAGTTCTTC. The encoded protein is CASSPDRGWNNEQFF.